The sequence of this T cell receptor beta chain was determined in a study of molecular identifiers for immune sequencing clone quantification. Germline V gene lookup returns CDR1 MDHEN and CDR2 SYDVKM. V gave up 7 bases and J gave up 6 bases, with 24 bases separating them. The CDR3 is made up of 16 amino acids. About this clonotype itself: In this CDR3 the conserved last residue, phenylalanine or tryptophan, is missing, so a read error is likely.

TCRdb reprocessed the PCR reads with MiXCR, giving one entry per CDR3 protein. The sample contains around 460,000 distinct CDR3 sequences, 20% to 25% of which appear only once. The V gene is TRBV28, the J gene TRBJ1-1; D is possibly TRBD1 (5 bases). The receptor was isolated from a human donor in good health. Some libraries in this study had Jurkat cell RNA spiked in. Sequenced material: naive CD8+ T cells from blood, with Jurkat cell RNA spiked in. Subset in this sample: FACS-sorted CD8+CD4-CCR7+CD45RA+ naive T cells. This CDR3 reads CASTQDEAGSWAEAFS. CDR3 nucleotides: TGTGCCAGCACTCAAGATGAGGCAGGGTCTTGGGCTGAAGCTTTCTCT.